This T cell receptor beta chain was sequenced during a study of graft-versus-host responses after intestinal transplantation. General observations from the study: Circulating GvH clones peaking coincided with falling HvG clones soon after transplant.

A note on this clone: The antigen is undetermined.

The data were produced by immunoSEQ multiplex PCR, yet TCRdb's version contains in-frame clones alone and is incomplete. The profile covers just under 90,000 clones, with roughly 87% appearing a single time and approximately 17% taken by the ten largest. This CDR3 contains 13 residues. From germline, CDR1 is SQVTM and CDR2 ANQGSEA. This receptor was obtained from a human donor who received an intestinal transplant. The sequences come from unstimulated CD8+ T cells sorted from spleen or lymph node cells, collected before intestinal transplant. The gene calls are TRBV29-1 and TRBJ2-1; D is unresolved. The CDR3 nucleotides are TGCAGTAACGACTCCCCAAACAACAATGAGCAGTTCTTC. Encoded protein: CSNDSPNNNEQFF.